The sequence of this T cell receptor beta chain was determined in a study of control samples from healthy donors and cancer patients. TCRdb's copy holds only in-frame clones and misses some; the assay was immunoSEQ multiplex PCR. The profile shows 130,000 or so clones, under 95% of them singletons. Germline-derived CDR1 and CDR2 are MNHEY and SMNVEV (reference sequence). The CDR3 covers 14 residues. Deletions cut 2 bases from V and 0 bases from J, with 7 bases between. V gene TRBV27 combines with J gene TRBJ1-1, with D unresolved. The sequenced sample consisted of blood. The TCR sequence derives from a man younger than 30 in good health. The CDR3 is CASSLDGLNTEAFF. DNA of the CDR3: TGTGCCAGCAGTTTAGACGGACTGAACACTGAAGCTTTCTTT.